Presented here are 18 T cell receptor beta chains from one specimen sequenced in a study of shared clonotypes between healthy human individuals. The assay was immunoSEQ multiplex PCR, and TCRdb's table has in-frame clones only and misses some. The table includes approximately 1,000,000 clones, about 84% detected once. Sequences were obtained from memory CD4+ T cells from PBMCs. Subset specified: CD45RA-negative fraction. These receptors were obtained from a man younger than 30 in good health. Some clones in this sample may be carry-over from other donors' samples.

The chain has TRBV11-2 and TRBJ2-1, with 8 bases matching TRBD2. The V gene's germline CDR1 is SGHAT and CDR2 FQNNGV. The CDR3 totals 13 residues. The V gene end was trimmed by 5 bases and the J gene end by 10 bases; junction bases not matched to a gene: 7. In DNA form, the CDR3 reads TGTGCCAGCAGCCTAGTGGCTAGCGGGGAGCAGTTCTTC. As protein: CASSLVASGEQFF.

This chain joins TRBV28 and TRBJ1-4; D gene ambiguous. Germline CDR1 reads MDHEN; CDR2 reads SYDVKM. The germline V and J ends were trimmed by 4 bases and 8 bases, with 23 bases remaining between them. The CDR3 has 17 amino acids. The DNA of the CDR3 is TGTGCCAGCAGTTCATCCTTTAGTGGGCAGCTAAGGGAAAAACTGTTTTTT. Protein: CASSSSFSGQLREKLFF.

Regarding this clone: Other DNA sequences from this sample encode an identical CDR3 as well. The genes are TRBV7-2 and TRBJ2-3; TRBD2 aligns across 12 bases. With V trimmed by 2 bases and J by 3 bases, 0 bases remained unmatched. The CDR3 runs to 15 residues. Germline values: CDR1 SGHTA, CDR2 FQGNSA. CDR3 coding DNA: TGTGCCAGCAGCTTACTAGCGGGAGGGACAGATACGCAGTATTTT. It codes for CASSLLAGGTDTQYF.

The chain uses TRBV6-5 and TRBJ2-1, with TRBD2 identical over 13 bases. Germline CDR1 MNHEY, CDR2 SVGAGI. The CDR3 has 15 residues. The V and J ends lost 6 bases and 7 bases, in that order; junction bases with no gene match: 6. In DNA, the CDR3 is TGTGCCAGCAGCGGGTCGGGACTAGCGGGAAATGAGCAGTTCTTC. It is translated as CASSGSGLAGNEQFF.

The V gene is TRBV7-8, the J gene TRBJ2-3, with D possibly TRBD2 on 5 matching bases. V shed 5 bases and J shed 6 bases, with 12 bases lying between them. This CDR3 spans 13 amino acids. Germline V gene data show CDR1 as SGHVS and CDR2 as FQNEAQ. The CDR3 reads CASSRIREDTQYF. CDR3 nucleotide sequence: TGTGCCAGCAGCCGCATAAGGGAGGATACGCAGTATTTT.

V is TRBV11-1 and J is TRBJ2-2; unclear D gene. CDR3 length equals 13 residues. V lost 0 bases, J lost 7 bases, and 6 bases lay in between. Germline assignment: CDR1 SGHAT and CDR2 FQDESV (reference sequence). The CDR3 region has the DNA TGTGCCAGCAGCTTAGCAGCATTCGGGGAGCTGTTTTTT. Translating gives CASSLAAFGELFF.

DNA of the CDR3: TGTGCCAGCAGTGAAGTTGGGGGGGCCAACGTCCTGACTTTC. It is translated as CASSEVGGANVLTF. J is TRBJ2-6 and V is TRBV2; D not certain. Trimming removed 1 base at V and 4 bases at J, with 5 bases between. In germline, CDR1 is SNHLY, CDR2 FYNNEI. The CDR3 is 14 residues long.

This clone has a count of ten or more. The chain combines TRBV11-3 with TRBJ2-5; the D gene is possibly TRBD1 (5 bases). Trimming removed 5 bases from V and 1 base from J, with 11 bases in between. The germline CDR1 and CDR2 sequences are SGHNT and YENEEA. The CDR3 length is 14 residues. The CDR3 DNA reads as TGTGCCAGCAGCCGAACAGGAGCCCAAGAGACCCAGTACTTC. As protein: CASSRTGAQETQYF.

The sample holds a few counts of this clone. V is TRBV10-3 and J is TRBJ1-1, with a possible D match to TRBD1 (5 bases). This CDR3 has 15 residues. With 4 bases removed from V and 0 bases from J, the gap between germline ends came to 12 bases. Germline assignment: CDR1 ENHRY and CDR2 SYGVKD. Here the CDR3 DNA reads TGTGCCATCAGTGCCGCAGGGAAGATGAACACTGAAGCTTTCTTT. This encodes CAISAAGKMNTEAFF.

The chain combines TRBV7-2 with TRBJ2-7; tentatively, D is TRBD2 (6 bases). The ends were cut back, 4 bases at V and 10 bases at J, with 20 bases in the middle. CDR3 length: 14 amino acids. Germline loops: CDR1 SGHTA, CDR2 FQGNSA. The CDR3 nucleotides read TGTGCCAGCAGCTCGCCCTTGGGACTTAGCATCCAGTACTTC. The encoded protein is CASSSPLGLSIQYF.

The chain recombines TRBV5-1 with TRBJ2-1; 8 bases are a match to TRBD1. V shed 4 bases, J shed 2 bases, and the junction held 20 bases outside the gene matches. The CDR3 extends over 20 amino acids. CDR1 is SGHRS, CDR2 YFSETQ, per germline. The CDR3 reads CASSGPGQALGRGTYNEQFF. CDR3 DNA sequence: TGCGCCAGCAGCGGACCGGGACAGGCGCTTGGGCGGGGCACCTACAATGAGCAGTTCTTC.

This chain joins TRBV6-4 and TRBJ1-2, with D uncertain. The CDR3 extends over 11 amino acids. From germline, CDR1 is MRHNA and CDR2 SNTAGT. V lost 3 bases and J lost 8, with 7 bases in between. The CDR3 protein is CASSEGGGYTF. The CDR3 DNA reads TGTGCCAGCAGTGAAGGAGGGGGCTACACCTTC.

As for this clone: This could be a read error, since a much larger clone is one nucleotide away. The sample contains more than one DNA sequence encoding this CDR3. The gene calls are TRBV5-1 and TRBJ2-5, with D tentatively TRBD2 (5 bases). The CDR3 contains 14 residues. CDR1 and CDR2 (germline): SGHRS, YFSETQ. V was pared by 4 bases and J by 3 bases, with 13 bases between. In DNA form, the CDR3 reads TGCGCCAGCAGCCCACGGACGCGGGAAGAGACCCAGTACTTC. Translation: CASSPRTREETQYF. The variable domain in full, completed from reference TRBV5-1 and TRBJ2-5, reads KAGVTQTPRYLIKTRGQQVTLSCSPISGHRSVSWYQQTPGQGLQFLFEYFSETQRNKGNFPGRFSGRQFSNSRSEMNVSTLELGDSALYLCASSPRTREETQYFGPGTRLLVL.

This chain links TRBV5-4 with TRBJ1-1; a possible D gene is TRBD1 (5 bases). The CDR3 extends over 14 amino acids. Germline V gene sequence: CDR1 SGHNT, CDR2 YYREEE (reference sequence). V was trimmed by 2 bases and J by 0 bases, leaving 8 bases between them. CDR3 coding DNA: TGTGCCAGCAGCTTCGAGGGGTTGAACACTGAAGCTTTCTTT. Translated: CASSFEGLNTEAFF.

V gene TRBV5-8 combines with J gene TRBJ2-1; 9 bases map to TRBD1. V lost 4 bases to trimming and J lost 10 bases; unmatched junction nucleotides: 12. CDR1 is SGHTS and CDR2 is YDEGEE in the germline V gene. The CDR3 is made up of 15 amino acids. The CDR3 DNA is TGTGCCAGCAGCGTCCGGGACAGGGTAATCCGGGAGCAGTTCTTC. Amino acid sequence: CASSVRDRVIREQFF.

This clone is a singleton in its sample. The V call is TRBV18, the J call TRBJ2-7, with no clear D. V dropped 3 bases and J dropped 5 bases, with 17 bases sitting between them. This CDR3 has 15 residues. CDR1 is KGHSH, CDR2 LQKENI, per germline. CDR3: CASSPGLGEEDEQYF. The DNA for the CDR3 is TGTGCCAGCTCACCGGGTCTAGGCGAAGAAGACGAGCAGTACTTC.

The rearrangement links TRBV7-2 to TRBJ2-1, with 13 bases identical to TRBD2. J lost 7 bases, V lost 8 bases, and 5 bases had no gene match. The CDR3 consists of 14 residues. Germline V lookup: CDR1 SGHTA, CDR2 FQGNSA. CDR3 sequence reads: CASRTSGSGNEQFF. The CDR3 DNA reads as TGTGCCAGCCGGACTAGCGGGAGTGGGAATGAGCAGTTCTTC.

The CDR3 is CAGRDRGYEQYF. The CDR3 region has the DNA TGTGCCGGCCGGGACAGGGGCTACGAGCAGTACTTC. The chain uses TRBV2 and TRBJ2-7; TRBD1 matches 10 bases. CDR1 is SNHLY, CDR2 FYNNEI, per germline. The CDR3 has 12 residues. With V trimmed by 11 bases and J by 3 bases, 4 bases remained unmatched.